Listed here is a single T cell receptor beta chain. This entry belongs to a study of monozygotic twins with cystic fibrosis. Produced via immunoSEQ multiplex PCR; TCRdb's table is partial and in-frame only. The table lists tens of thousands of clones, 96% of them singletons. The germline V gene has CDR1 SGHNT and CDR2 YYREEE (reference sequence). The CDR3 covers 13 residues. V was trimmed by 0 bases and J by 5 bases, leaving 8 bases between them. The sample comprised blood. The chain uses TRBV5-4 and TRBJ1-2; D perhaps matches TRBD1 (6 bases). The TCR comes from a girl aged 2 to 10 with cystic fibrosis. CDR3 nucleotides: TGTGCCAGCAGCTTGGAGCAGGGGTATGGCTACACCTTC. This translates into CASSLEQGYGYTF. The full variable domain, in which reference TRBV5-4 and TRBJ1-2 provide the parts outside the CDR3, is ETGVTQSPTHLIKTRGQQVTLRCSSQSGHNTVSWYQQALGQGPQFIFQYYREEENGRGNFPPRFSGLQFPNYSSELNVNALELDDSALYLCASSLEQGYGYTFGSGTRLTVV.